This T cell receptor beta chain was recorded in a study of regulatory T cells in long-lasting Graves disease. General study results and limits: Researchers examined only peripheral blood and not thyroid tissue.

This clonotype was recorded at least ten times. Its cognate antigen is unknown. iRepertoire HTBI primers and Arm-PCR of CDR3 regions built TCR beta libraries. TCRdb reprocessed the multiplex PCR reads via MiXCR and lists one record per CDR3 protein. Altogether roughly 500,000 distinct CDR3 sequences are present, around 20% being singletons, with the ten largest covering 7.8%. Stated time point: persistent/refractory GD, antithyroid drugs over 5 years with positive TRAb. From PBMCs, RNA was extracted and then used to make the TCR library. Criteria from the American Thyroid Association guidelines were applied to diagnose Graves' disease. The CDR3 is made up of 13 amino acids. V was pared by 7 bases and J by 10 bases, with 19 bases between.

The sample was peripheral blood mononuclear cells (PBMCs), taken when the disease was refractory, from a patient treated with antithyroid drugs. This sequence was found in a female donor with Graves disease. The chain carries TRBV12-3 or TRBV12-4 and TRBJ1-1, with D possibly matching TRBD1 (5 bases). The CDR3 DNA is TGTGCCAGCACCACGGGACGCCTCGGAGGAGCTTTCTTT. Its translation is CASTTGRLGGAFF.